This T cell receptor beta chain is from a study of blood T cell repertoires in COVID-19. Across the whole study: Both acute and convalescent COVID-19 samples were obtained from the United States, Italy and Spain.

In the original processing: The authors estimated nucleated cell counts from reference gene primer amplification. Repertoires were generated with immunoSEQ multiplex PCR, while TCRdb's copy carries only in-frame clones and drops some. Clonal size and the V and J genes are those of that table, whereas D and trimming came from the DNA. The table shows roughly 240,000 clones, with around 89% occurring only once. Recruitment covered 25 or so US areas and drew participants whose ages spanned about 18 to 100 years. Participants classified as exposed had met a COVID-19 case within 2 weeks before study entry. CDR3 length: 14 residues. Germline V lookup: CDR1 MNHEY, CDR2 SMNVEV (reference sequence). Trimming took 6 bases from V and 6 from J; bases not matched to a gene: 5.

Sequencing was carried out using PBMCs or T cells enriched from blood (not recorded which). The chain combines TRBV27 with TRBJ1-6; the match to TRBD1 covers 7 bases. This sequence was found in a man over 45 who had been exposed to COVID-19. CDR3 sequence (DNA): TGTGCCAGCAGCAATGACAGGGTTAATTCACCCCTCCACTTT. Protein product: CASSNDRVNSPLHF.